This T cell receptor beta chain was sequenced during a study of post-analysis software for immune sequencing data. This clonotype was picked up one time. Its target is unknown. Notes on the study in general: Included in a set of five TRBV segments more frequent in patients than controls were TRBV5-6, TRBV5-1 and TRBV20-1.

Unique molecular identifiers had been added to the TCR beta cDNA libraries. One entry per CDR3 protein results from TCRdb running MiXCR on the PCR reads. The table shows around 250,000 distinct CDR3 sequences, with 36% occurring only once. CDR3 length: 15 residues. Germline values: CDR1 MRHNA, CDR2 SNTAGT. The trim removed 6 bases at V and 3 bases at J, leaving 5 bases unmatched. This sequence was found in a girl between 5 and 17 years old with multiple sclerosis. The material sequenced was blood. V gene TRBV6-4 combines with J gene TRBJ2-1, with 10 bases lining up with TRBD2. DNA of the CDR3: TGTGCCAGCAGCGCTTCTAGCGGGGGCTACAATGAGCAGTTCTTC. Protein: CASSASSGGYNEQFF.